This T cell receptor (beta chain) was identified during a study of memory CD4+ T cells and cytomegalovirus serostatus. Single viable CD3+CD4+CD8-CD45RO+ cells were sorted as the memory CD4+ T cells. Points on this clone: The antigen is unknown.

CDR3 length: 14 amino acids. V shed 6 bases and J 7 bases; nucleotides not matched to a gene: 6. Germline-derived CDR1 and CDR2 are MNHNY and SVGAGI (reference sequence). Original handling: Out-of-frame sequences were removed, leaving around 2.2 million distinct TCRbeta sequences. Method: immunoSEQ multiplex PCR; TCRdb's copy keeps in-frame clones and lacks some. V and J calls and clone size come straight from that table; D and trimming were deduced from the DNA. This table holds tens of thousands of clones, about 70% found once. Study results and caveats: Each of approximately 73 CMV-associated TCRbeta sequences occurred in one to five individuals.

The receptor was isolated from an adult in good health and CMV-seropositive. The sample consisted of memory CD4+ T cells from blood. The V gene is TRBV6-6, the J gene TRBJ1-4; 9 positions match TRBD1. CDR3 bases: TGTGCCAGCAGAGCGGACAGGGGCGGTGAAAAACTGTTTTTT. It codes for CASRADRGGEKLFF.